These 4 T cell receptor beta chains originate from one sample sequenced in a study of T cell repertoires in cytomegalovirus infection. TCRdb passed the reads through MiXCR, listing each CDR3 protein once. The sample has 60,000 to 85,000 distinct CDR3 sequences, 22% seen once. Antigens for these TCRs are unknown. Sequencing was carried out using PBMCs, sequenced either directly or after in vitro stimulation (not recorded which). These receptors were obtained from a human donor in good health (CMV status not recorded). Some clones in this sample may be carry-over from other donors' samples.

This chain joins TRBV30 and TRBJ2-3, with 9 positions matching TRBD1. Looked up from germline, CDR1 is GTSNPN and CDR2 is SVGIG (reference sequence). The CDR3 extends over 15 amino acids. With 0 bases clipped from V and 2 bases from J, the junction kept 3 bases outside the gene matches. CDR3 in amino acids: CAWSVTGGSTDTQYF. Written as DNA, the CDR3 is TGTGCCTGGAGTGTAACAGGGGGCTCCACAGATACGCAGTATTTT.

This clonotype showed up just a few times. The V call is TRBV5-4, the J call TRBJ2-1, with 14 positions matching TRBD2. The CDR3 is 15 amino acids. In germline, CDR1 is SGHNT, CDR2 YYREEE (reference sequence). Trimming at V came to 3 bases and at J to 5 bases, leaving 1 base not matched to a gene. CDR3 bases: TGTGCCAGCAGCTCGACTAGCGGGAGGGACAATGAGCAGTTCTTC. Translated: CASSSTSGRDNEQFF.

A few counts support this clonotype. J is TRBJ1-1 and V is TRBV4-1, with D perhaps matching TRBD1 (6 bases). The germline V and J ends were trimmed by 2 bases and 1 base, with 14 bases remaining between them. The CDR3 has 16 residues. Germline V gene lookup returns CDR1 MGHRA and CDR2 YSYEKL. The CDR3 spells CASSQSMGTTNTEAFF. CDR3 bases: TGCGCCAGCAGCCAATCAATGGGGACAACGAACACTGAAGCTTTCTTT.

The chain uses TRBV27 and TRBJ1-1, with D tentatively TRBD1 (6 bases). The germline V gene has CDR1 MNHEY and CDR2 SMNVEV (reference sequence). The ends were cut back, 5 bases at V and 0 bases at J, with 16 bases in the middle. The CDR3 runs to 16 residues. For the CDR3, the DNA is TGTGCCAGCAGTCCCATAGACAGGCTACTGAACACTGAAGCTTTCTTT. The encoded protein is CASSPIDRLLNTEAFF.